Presented here are 13 T cell receptor beta chains from one specimen sequenced in a study of HIV-infected children after antiretroviral therapy interruption. Unique molecular identifiers were included in an RNA-based 3' RACE TCR library. One entry per CDR3 protein results from TCRdb running MiXCR on the 3' RACE reads. The table has about 46,000 distinct CDR3 sequences, around 4.5% seen once; the top ten hold 0.55% to 0.85%. Treatment denoted: PENTA 11 planned treatment interruption arm or continuous ART arm. Material: CD45RA+ CD4+ T cells from PBMCs, pooled from several time points, obtained from a donor given antiretroviral therapy, either interrupted or continuous. As for subset: naive CD4+ CD45RA+ CD45RO- T cells. These receptors were collected from a pool of human donors with HIV.

This clonotype was picked up many times. This chain connects TRBV20-1 to TRBJ1-2, with D unresolved. V lost 6 bases, J lost 4 bases, and 18 bases lay in between. This CDR3 has 14 residues. Germline V gene lookup returns CDR1 DFQATT and CDR2 SNEGSKA (reference sequence). The CDR3 nucleotides read TGCAGTGCCGACCCAGACGGTCTTCTCTATGGCTACACCTTC. Translated, it gives CSADPDGLLYGYTF.

This clonotype has at least ten counts. CDR3 sequence: CSQMTSGTDTQYF. The DNA of the CDR3 is TGCAGCCAAATGACTAGCGGTACAGATACGCAGTATTTT. The chain recombines TRBV20-1 with TRBJ2-3, with TRBD2 identical over 9 bases. CDR1 and CDR2 from the germline V gene are DFQATT and SNEGSKA (reference sequence). This CDR3 has 13 amino acids.

This clonotype was recorded many times. The chain links TRBV6-1 to TRBJ2-1; D gene uncertain. CDR1 is MNHNS, CDR2 SASEGT, per germline. The length of the CDR3 is 16 residues. V was pared by 7 bases and J by 6 bases, with 22 bases between. The chain's CDR3 is CASKKFQADASNEQFF. CDR3 DNA: TGTGCCAGCAAGAAGTTTCAGGCCGACGCCTCCAATGAGCAGTTCTTC.

The rearrangement links TRBV28 to TRBJ1-2; D possibly corresponds to TRBD1 (5 bases). CDR1 and CDR2 from the germline V gene are MDHEN and SYDVKM. V lost 5 bases to trimming and J lost 1 base, with 8 bases between them. This CDR3 contains 13 residues. CDR3 protein: CASSTTVNYGYTF. The CDR3 region has the DNA TGTGCCAGCAGTACGACAGTTAACTATGGCTACACCTTC.

J is TRBJ2-7 and V is TRBV6-6; D not certain. This CDR3 is built from 12 residues. CDR1 and CDR2 (germline): MNHNY, SVGAGI (reference sequence). V lost 7 bases, J lost 2 bases, and 9 bases lay in between. The CDR3 reads CASKAGAYEQYF. CDR3 DNA sequence: TGTGCCAGCAAGGCCGGAGCCTACGAGCAGTACTTC.

V usage is TRBV20-1 and J usage is TRBJ2-3; D unresolved. Between the trimmed V and J ends, which lost 7 bases and 2 bases, there was a span of 7 bases. CDR1 and CDR2 from the germline V gene are DFQATT and SNEGSKA (reference sequence). The CDR3 has 11 amino acids. CDR3 sequence (DNA): TGCAGTGTACAAGACACAGATACGCAGTATTTT. Amino acids: CSVQDTDTQYF.

This clonotype was recorded at least ten times. The chain combines TRBV11-2 with TRBJ2-5, with 8 bases aligning to TRBD1. Germline-derived CDR1 and CDR2 are SGHAT and FQNNGV. CDR3 length: 14 amino acids. V was pared by 5 bases and J by 5 bases, with 7 bases of the junction left unmatched. The CDR3 region has the DNA TGTGCCAGCAGCCCGTCACCAGGGGGCGAGACCCAGTACTTC. It yields the protein CASSPSPGGETQYF.

This chain uses TRBV4-1 with TRBJ2-7, with a possible D match to TRBD1 (5 bases). The CDR3 is made up of 15 amino acids. Between the trimmed V and J ends, which lost 2 bases and 0 bases, there was a span of 11 bases. In germline, CDR1 is MGHRA, CDR2 YSYEKL. The chain's CDR3 is CASSQSRAVSYEQYF. In DNA form, the CDR3 reads TGCGCCAGCAGCCAATCCAGGGCCGTCTCCTACGAGCAGTACTTC.

The sample holds a few counts of this clonotype. CDR3 region: CAISALPTGNTEAFF. In DNA form, the CDR3 reads TGTGCCATCAGTGCACTACCGACAGGGAACACTGAAGCTTTCTTT. The chain has TRBV10-3 and TRBJ1-1, with a weak D call TRBD1 (6 bases). Germline assignment: CDR1 ENHRY and CDR2 SYGVKD. The V end lost 4 bases, the J end lost 1 base, and 13 bases lay between the germline ends. The CDR3 has 15 residues.

This clonotype was observed many times. The V and J genes are TRBV20-1 and TRBJ2-2; D call uncertain. V was trimmed by 3 bases and J by 3 bases, leaving 11 bases between them. The CDR3 is made up of 14 amino acids. Germline-derived CDR1 and CDR2 are DFQATT and SNEGSKA (reference sequence). The CDR3 DNA sequence: TGCAGTGCTAGTCCGGGTTCCGACACCGGGGAGCTGTTTTTT. It encodes CSASPGSDTGELFF.

This clonotype was detected many times. The V gene is TRBV29-1, the J gene TRBJ2-7; D is unresolved. The CDR3 contains 11 residues. Per germline, CDR1 SQVTM and CDR2 ANQGSEA. V was cut by 6 bases and J by 6 bases, with 12 bases left in between. The CDR3, as DNA: TGCAGCGTCGCGACAAGCTCCGAGCAGTACTTC. It is translated as CSVATSSEQYF.

This clonotype showed up many times. V usage is TRBV12-3 or TRBV12-4 and J usage is TRBJ2-7; 10 bases are shared with TRBD1. J lost 4 bases, V lost 4 bases, and 10 bases had no gene match. CDR3 length: 16 amino acids. The CDR3 coding sequence is TGTGCCAGCAGTTCACAAACCGACAGGGGGCTTTACGAGCAGTACTTC. As protein: CASSSQTDRGLYEQYF.

This clonotype has at least ten counts. This chain links TRBV7-2 with TRBJ2-7, with D unresolved. The germline V gene has CDR1 SGHTA and CDR2 FQGNSA. V was cut by 1 base and J by 7 bases, with 8 bases left in between. This CDR3 has 12 amino acids. CDR3 nucleotide sequence: TGTGCCAGCAGCTTAGGGGTTTCGGAGCAGTACTTC. Its protein product is CASSLGVSEQYF.